A selection of T cell receptor beta chains follows, all from one sample in a study of blood T cell repertoires in COVID-19. Profiled with immunoSEQ multiplex PCR; TCRdb holds only in-frame clones, not every one. The sample carries about 240,000 clones, around four fifths recorded once. The specimen sequenced was peripheral blood. Receptors were obtained from a woman in her 70s with acute or convalescent COVID-19. The CDR3 runs from the conserved cysteine through the conserved F or W. The order of the fields is CDR3 DNA, CDR3 protein, D gene, clone size, J gene, V gene. A D gene is named only where the DNA matches it firmly. Not all rows give a size; the values are once, few, many and, for expanded clones, a class.

TGTGCCAGCAGTGAATACAGGGATTCGGCTTTCTTT,CASSEYRDSAFF,NA,NA,TRBJ1-1,TRBV2
TGTGCCAGCAGTCTCCCGGGAAGCCGCCGTATGAGGGGCTACACCTTC,CASSLPGSRRMRGYTF,NA,few,TRBJ1-2,TRBV28
TGCGCCAGCAGCCTGACGACAGGGACCTATGGCTACACCTTC,CASSLTTGTYGYTF,TRBD1,NA,TRBJ1-2,TRBV5-1
TGTGCCAACGGAGAACGGGACAGGGTATTCTTC,CANGERDRVFF,TRBD1,few,TRBJ2-1,TRBV25-1
TGTGCCAGCTCAAAAAGCGCGGAGACTAACTATGGCTACACCTTC,CASSKSAETNYGYTF,NA,once,TRBJ1-2,TRBV18
TGCAGCGTCCTTCCGTTCGCAGGGGGCGAGGGAAACACCATATATTTT,CSVLPFAGGEGNTIYF,TRBD1,NA,TRBJ1-3,TRBV29-1
TGTGCCAGCAGCTCCTTCAGAAACAAAGAGACCCAGTACTTC,CASSSFRNKETQYF,NA,NA,TRBJ2-5,TRBV7-8
TGTGCCTGGAGGACTTGGACTACTAGCTCCTACGAGCAGTACTTC,CAWRTWTTSSYEQYF,NA,NA,TRBJ2-7,TRBV30
TGTGCCAGCAGCTTAAATGGGGGCATGAGCACAGATACGCAGTATTTT,CASSLNGGMSTDTQYF,NA,NA,TRBJ2-3,TRBV7-2
TGCAGCGTTGGAGGGTTTTCCGGGGAGCTGTTTTTT,CSVGGFSGELFF,NA,once,TRBJ2-2,TRBV29-1
TGTGCCAGCAGCCAAAGTGGCAGGGAACATGAAAAACTGTTTTTT,CASSQSGREHEKLFF,NA,NA,TRBJ1-4,TRBV4-2
TGCGCCAGCAGCCAAGACCCGAACTATGGCTACACCTTC,CASSQDPNYGYTF,NA,NA,TRBJ1-2,TRBV4-1
TGTGCCAGCTCACCACGTCCCGCTGGAGGGTTCTCTGGAAACACCATATATTTT,CASSPRPAGGFSGNTIYF,NA,NA,TRBJ1-3,TRBV18
TGTGCCAGCAGCCAGGCCTCCGCGGGGGGTCAGCCCCAGCATTTT,CASSQASAGGQPQHF,NA,NA,TRBJ1-5,TRBV3-1/TRBV3-2
TGTGCCAGCAGCTTAGTAGCGGGGTCGAACACCGGGGAGCTGTTTTTT,CASSLVAGSNTGELFF,TRBD2,NA,TRBJ2-2,TRBV7-2
TGCGCCAGCAGCCAAGAGGGCAGGGGCTACACTGAAGCTTTCTTT,CASSQEGRGYTEAFF,NA,NA,TRBJ1-1,TRBV4-1
TGTGCCAGCAGCCAAAGAGGGGACAGGGGAGAAGGTGGAAACACCATATATTTT,CASSQRGDRGEGGNTIYF,TRBD1,few,TRBJ1-3,TRBV3-1/TRBV3-2
TGTGCCAGCAGTGGGGGTGGAGGGGTTACTGAAGCTTTCTTT,CASSGGGGVTEAFF,NA,NA,TRBJ1-1,TRBV28
TGTGCCAGCAGTTCCGTCACAGCGGTTAAGGTCCGTGGCTACACCTTC,CASSSVTAVKVRGYTF,NA,NA,TRBJ1-2,TRBV2
TGTGCCAGCAGTTTTGGGGCAGGGATGTACGATACGCAGTATTTT,CASSFGAGMYDTQYF,NA,NA,TRBJ2-3,TRBV7-6
TGCGCCAGCAGTGAGTCCGGCGTACAGGGGGAGGCTTTCTTT,CASSESGVQGEAFF,TRBD1,NA,TRBJ1-1,TRBV10-1
TGTGCCAGCAGCTTGGTGCGGGGATCACCCCTCCACTTT,CASSLVRGSPLHF,NA,once,TRBJ1-6,TRBV5-6
TGTGCCAGCAGCCCCCAAGACAACCATGAAGCTTTCTTT,CASSPQDNHEAFF,NA,NA,TRBJ1-1,TRBV12-3/TRBV12-4
TGTGCCAGCAGTTTACAGGGCTCTGAAGCTTTCTTT,CASSLQGSEAFF,NA,few,TRBJ1-1,TRBV3-1/TRBV3-2
TGTGCCAGCAGCCAACCCACGGACACCGGGGAGCTGTTTTTT,CASSQPTDTGELFF,NA,NA,TRBJ2-2,TRBV3-1/TRBV3-2
TGTGCCAGCAGCTTGGACGGGGGGGGTTCGAACACTGAAGCTTTCTTT,CASSLDGGGSNTEAFF,NA,NA,TRBJ1-1,TRBV5-4
TGCGCCAGCAGCCTTTATCGGTACGGTAATGAAAAACTGTTTTTT,CASSLYRYGNEKLFF,NA,NA,TRBJ1-4,TRBV5-1
TGTGCCAGCAGCCTGGACAGCATGAACACTGAAGCTTTCTTT,CASSLDSMNTEAFF,NA,few,TRBJ1-1,TRBV5-6
TGTGCCAGCAGCTCTACAGCTAACGCCGCTTACGAGCAGTACTTC,CASSSTANAAYEQYF,NA,NA,TRBJ2-7,TRBV7-9
TGTGCCAGCAGGAGACAGGACTTATCCTACGAGCAGTACTTC,CASRRQDLSYEQYF,NA,NA,TRBJ2-7,TRBV6-5
TGTGCCAGCAGCTTAATAATCAGTGAAGCTTTCTTT,CASSLIISEAFF,NA,NA,TRBJ1-1,TRBV7-9
TGTGCCAGCAGTCCCCAATTGAACACTGAAGCTTTCTTT,CASSPQLNTEAFF,NA,NA,TRBJ1-1,TRBV27
TGCAGCGGTGTTCGGACAGGGGTAAACGAGCAGTACTTC,CSGVRTGVNEQYF,TRBD1,NA,TRBJ2-7,TRBV29-1
TGTGCCAGCAGCGATGGAGGTAACTATGGCTACACCTTC,CASSDGGNYGYTF,NA,NA,TRBJ1-2,TRBV11-1
TGCAGCGTTGAAGGCGGGCAGCCCACCTACACCTTC,CSVEGGQPTYTF,NA,NA,TRBJ1-2,TRBV29-1
TGCGCCAGCAGGGGCCTAGGGCAGGGTGAAAAACTGTTTTTT,CASRGLGQGEKLFF,NA,NA,TRBJ1-4,TRBV10-2
TGTGCCAGCAGTTTAGGACAGAACACTGAAGCTTTCTTT,CASSLGQNTEAFF,NA,once,TRBJ1-1,TRBV12-3/TRBV12-4
TGTGCCAGCAGCTTATACCCCGGGGGGGGTGATGAGCAGTTCTTC,CASSLYPGGGDEQFF,TRBD2,NA,TRBJ2-1,TRBV7-6
TGTGCCAGCAACATACCTACAGGGAACACCATATATTTT,CASNIPTGNTIYF,NA,NA,TRBJ1-3,TRBV12-3/TRBV12-4
TGTGCCAGCAGCCCAACAGGGGGCATTGATTCACCCCTCCACTTT,CASSPTGGIDSPLHF,TRBD1,NA,TRBJ1-6,TRBV7-2
TGTGCCAGCAATTGGCTAGATACGCAGTATTTT,CASNWLDTQYF,NA,NA,TRBJ2-3,TRBV5-6
TGTGCCAGCATTTTTTCAAACACTGAAGCTTTCTTT,CASIFSNTEAFF,NA,NA,TRBJ1-1,TRBV2
TGTGCCATCAGTGAGTCGAGTGTCAATCAGCCCCAGCATTTT,CAISESSVNQPQHF,NA,NA,TRBJ1-5,TRBV10-3
TGTGCCAGCAGTACAGGGTATCCCTATGGCTACACCTTC,CASSTGYPYGYTF,NA,NA,TRBJ1-2,TRBV12-3/TRBV12-4
TGTGCCAGCAGCAGATCTAATGAGCAGTTCTTC,CASSRSNEQFF,NA,once,TRBJ2-1,TRBV27
TGTGCCAGCAGCTCGACACCGGGATCCGACGGCTACACCTTC,CASSSTPGSDGYTF,NA,NA,TRBJ1-2,TRBV7-9
TGTGCCAGCAGTTCGGGGGAGGGTGGAAACACCATATATTTT,CASSSGEGGNTIYF,NA,few,TRBJ1-3,TRBV6-5
TGTGCCAGCAGCGATGACAGGGGGCGGAACTATGGCTACACCTTC,CASSDDRGRNYGYTF,TRBD1,NA,TRBJ1-2,TRBV6-6
TGTGCCAGCAGCCCGGGGGGAAATGAGCAGTTCTTC,CASSPGGNEQFF,TRBD2,NA,TRBJ2-1,TRBV7-2